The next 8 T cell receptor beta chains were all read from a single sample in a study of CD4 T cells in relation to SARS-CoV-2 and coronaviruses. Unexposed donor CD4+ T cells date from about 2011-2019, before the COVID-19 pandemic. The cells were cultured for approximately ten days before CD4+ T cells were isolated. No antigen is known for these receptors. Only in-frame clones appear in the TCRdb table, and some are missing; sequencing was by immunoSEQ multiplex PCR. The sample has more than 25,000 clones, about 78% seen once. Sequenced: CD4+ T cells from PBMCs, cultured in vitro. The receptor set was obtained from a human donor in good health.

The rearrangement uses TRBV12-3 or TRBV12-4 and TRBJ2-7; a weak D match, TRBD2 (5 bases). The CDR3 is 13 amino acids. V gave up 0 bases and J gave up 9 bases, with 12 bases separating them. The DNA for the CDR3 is TGTGCCAGCAGTTTAGCCTCCCCCCGGGGGCAGTACTTC. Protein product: CASSLASPRGQYF.

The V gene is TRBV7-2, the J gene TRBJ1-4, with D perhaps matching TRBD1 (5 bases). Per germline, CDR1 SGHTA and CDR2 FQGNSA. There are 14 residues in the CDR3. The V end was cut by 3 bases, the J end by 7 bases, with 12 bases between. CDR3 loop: CASSLQGGAEKLFF. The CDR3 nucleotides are TGTGCCAGCAGCTTGCAGGGAGGAGCTGAAAAACTGTTTTTT.

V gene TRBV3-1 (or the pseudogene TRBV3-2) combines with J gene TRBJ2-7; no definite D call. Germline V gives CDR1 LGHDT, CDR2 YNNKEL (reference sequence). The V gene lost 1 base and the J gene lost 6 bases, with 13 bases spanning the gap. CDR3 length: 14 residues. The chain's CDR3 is CASSQVGSPREQYF. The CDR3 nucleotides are TGTGCCAGCAGCCAAGTCGGGTCCCCGCGCGAGCAGTACTTC.

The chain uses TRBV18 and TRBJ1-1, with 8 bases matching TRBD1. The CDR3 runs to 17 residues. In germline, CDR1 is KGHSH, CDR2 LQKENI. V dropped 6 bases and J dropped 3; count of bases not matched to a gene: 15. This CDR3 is CASSLYLQGARDTEAFF. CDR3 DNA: TGTGCCAGCTCCCTATACCTCCAGGGGGCGCGGGACACTGAAGCTTTCTTT. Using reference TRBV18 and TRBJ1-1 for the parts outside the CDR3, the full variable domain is NAGVMQNPRHLVRRRGQEARLRCSPMKGHSHVYWYRQLPEEGLKFMVYLQKENIIDESGMPKERFSAEFPKEGPSILRIQQVVRGDSAAYFCASSLYLQGARDTEAFFGQGTRLTVV.

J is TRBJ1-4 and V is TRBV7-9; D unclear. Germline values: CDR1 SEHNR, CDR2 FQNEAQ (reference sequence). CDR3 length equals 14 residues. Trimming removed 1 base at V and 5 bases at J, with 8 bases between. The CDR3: CASSLGLGNEKLFF. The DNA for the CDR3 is TGTGCCAGCAGCTTAGGCTTGGGGAATGAAAAACTGTTTTTT.

CDR3 sequence (DNA): TGTGCCAGCCAGAGGGGGCCAAGCTCCTACGAGCAGTACTTC. It translates to CASQRGPSSYEQYF. The V gene is TRBV2, the J gene TRBJ2-7, with TRBD1 identical over 7 bases. With 8 bases clipped from V and 0 bases from J, the junction kept 7 bases outside the gene matches. This CDR3 is built from 14 residues. Germline CDR1 reads SNHLY; CDR2 reads FYNNEI.

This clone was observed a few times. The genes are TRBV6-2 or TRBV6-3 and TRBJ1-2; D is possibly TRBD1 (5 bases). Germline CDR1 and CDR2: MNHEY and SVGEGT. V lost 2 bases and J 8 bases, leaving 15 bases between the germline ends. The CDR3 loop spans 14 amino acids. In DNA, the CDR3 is TGTGCCAGCAGTTACCAGGGAACAGTCGGCGGCTACACCTTC. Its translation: CASSYQGTVGGYTF.

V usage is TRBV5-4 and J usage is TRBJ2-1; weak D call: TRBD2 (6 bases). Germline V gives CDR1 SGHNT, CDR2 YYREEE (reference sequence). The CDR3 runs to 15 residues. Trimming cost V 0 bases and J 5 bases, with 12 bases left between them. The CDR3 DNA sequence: TGTGCCAGCAGCTTGGTCGGGAGATCGCACAATGAGCAGTTCTTC. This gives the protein CASSLVGRSHNEQFF.